Presented here are 32 T cell receptor beta chains from one specimen sequenced in a study of shared clonotypes between healthy human individuals. Profiling relied on immunoSEQ multiplex PCR, and the TCRdb table lists in-frame clones only, not all of them. The sample has over 400,000 clones, approximately 95% seen once. Material: naive CD4+ T cells sorted from blood. Documented subset: CD45RA+ positively selected. These receptors came from a woman in her twenties or thirties in good health.

The chain has TRBV19 and TRBJ1-5; the D gene is possibly TRBD1 (5 bases). V shed 7 bases and J shed 5 bases, with 15 bases lying between them. The CDR3 sequence is 14 residues long. Germline V gene sequence: CDR1 LNHDA, CDR2 SQIVND (reference sequence). Here the CDR3 reads CASTTGQGDQPQHF. The DNA of the CDR3 is TGTGCCAGTACAACGGGGCAGGGAGATCAGCCCCAGCATTTT.

The rearrangement joins TRBV5-4 to TRBJ1-2, with 7 positions matching TRBD1. Germline assignment: CDR1 SGHNT and CDR2 YYREEE (reference sequence). After removal of 5 bases from V and 4 bases from J, the junction contained 8 bases not matched to a gene. The CDR3 is 14 residues long. The CDR3 DNA follows: TGTGCCAGCAGTTTGCCGGGACAGCCCTATGGCTACACCTTC. Amino acids: CASSLPGQPYGYTF.

The chain carries TRBV28 and TRBJ2-3; 11 nucleotides agree with TRBD2. The germline CDR1 and CDR2 sequences are MDHEN and SYDVKM. CDR3 length: 14 residues. The V gene end was trimmed by 6 bases and the J gene end by 5 bases; junction bases not matched to a gene: 4. CDR3 sequence (DNA): TGTGCCAGCAGCCAAACTAGCGGGAGAGATACGCAGTATTTT. This encodes CASSQTSGRDTQYF.

This sequence joins TRBV10-1 and TRBJ2-3; D is possibly TRBD1 (6 bases). Trimming took 4 bases from V and 1 from J, leaving 9 bases between them. The CDR3 sequence is 14 residues long. Germline CDR1 WNHNN, CDR2 SYGVQD (reference sequence). The CDR3 loop reads CASSAGERTDTQYF. The CDR3 region has the DNA TGCGCCAGCAGTGCAGGGGAACGCACAGATACGCAGTATTTT.

In DNA form, the CDR3 reads TGTGCCAGCAAACACACGATGGGCAGCCCTGACGAGCAGTACTTC. Translating it yields CASKHTMGSPDEQYF. The rearrangement links TRBV7-2 to TRBJ2-7; D unclear. Trimming took off 7 bases at V and 5 bases at J, with 21 bases between the two ends. The CDR3 consists of 15 residues. The germline V gene encodes CDR1 SGHTA and CDR2 FQGNSA.

This chain joins TRBV27 and TRBJ2-1, with D possibly matching TRBD1 (6 bases). Trimming stripped 1 base from V and 9 bases from J, with 19 bases between. The CDR3 covers 16 residues. The germline V gene encodes CDR1 MNHEY and CDR2 SMNVEV (reference sequence). CDR3 nucleotides: TGTGCCAGCAGTTTATTTGGGGCAGGGGAGAGTGGTGAGCAGTTCTTC. It translates to CASSLFGAGESGEQFF.

The rearrangement uses TRBV27 and TRBJ2-5; weak D call: TRBD2 (5 bases). The tail of the sequence fits TRBJ2-7 better, so the J call may be wrong. Germline V gene lookup returns CDR1 MNHEY and CDR2 SMNVEV (reference sequence). The CDR3 has 15 residues. CDR3 nucleotide sequence: TGTGCCAGCAGTTCGCAGTTGAGGGACTCCTACGAGCAGTACTTC. It specifies CASSSQLRDSYEQYF.

V is TRBV6-6 and J is TRBJ2-7; D possibly corresponds to TRBD1 (6 bases). Germline V gene sequence: CDR1 MNHNY, CDR2 SVGAGI (reference sequence). The CDR3 loop spans 13 amino acids. V lost 4 bases, J lost 3 bases, and 10 bases lay in between. CDR3 region: CASSLTGDYEQYF. The CDR3 DNA is TGTGCCAGCAGTTTGACAGGAGACTACGAGCAGTACTTC.

The rearrangement joins TRBV6-5 to TRBJ2-7; 12 positions match TRBD1. There are 14 residues in the CDR3. Germline CDR1 and CDR2: MNHEY and SVGAGI. V shed 5 bases, J shed 7 bases, and the junction held 6 bases outside the gene matches. Here the CDR3 DNA reads TGTGCCAGCAGTGCTAGGGACAGGGGGCAAGAGCAGTACTTC. This encodes CASSARDRGQEQYF.

The rearrangement joins TRBV19 to TRBJ2-7, with TRBD1 as a possible D gene (8 bases). The CDR3 covers 14 residues. Trimming pared 2 bases from V and 2 bases from J, leaving 10 bases between. Per germline, CDR1 LNHDA and CDR2 SQIVND (reference sequence). The CDR3 loop reads CASSITGGAYEQYF. Written as DNA, the CDR3 is TGTGCCAGTAGTATAACAGGGGGGGCCTACGAGCAGTACTTC.

V and J are TRBV18 and TRBJ2-7, with a tentative D call TRBD1 (6 bases). V lost 2 bases, J lost 2 bases, and 10 bases lay in between. This CDR3 is built from 14 residues. Germline V gene lookup returns CDR1 KGHSH and CDR2 LQKENI. CDR3 coding DNA: TGTGCCAGCTCACCAGCAGGACAGCCCTACGAGCAGTACTTC. Amino acid sequence: CASSPAGQPYEQYF.

The V call is TRBV5-1, the J call TRBJ1-4, with D unclear. Germline CDR1 is SGHRS and CDR2 is YFSETQ. The CDR3 runs to 18 residues. Trimming removed 0 bases at V and 0 bases at J, with 15 bases between. The CDR3 DNA follows: TGCGCCAGCAGCTTGGAACAGTCGACGGGAGCAACTAATGAAAAACTGTTTTTT. Its translation: CASSLEQSTGATNEKLFF.

The chain has TRBV7-2 and TRBJ2-1; D may match TRBD1 or TRBD2 (7 bases each). The V and J ends lost 4 bases and 0 bases respectively, with 10 bases between them. The CDR3 contains 15 residues. CDR1 is SGHTA, CDR2 FQGNSA, per germline. The CDR3 loop reads CASSSRGGSYNEQFF. CDR3 nucleotide sequence: TGTGCCAGCAGCTCCAGGGGGGGCTCCTACAATGAGCAGTTCTTC.

The V gene is TRBV2, the J gene TRBJ1-1; D ambiguous. Germline V gene data show CDR1 as SNHLY and CDR2 as FYNNEI. The germline V and J ends were trimmed by 4 bases and 1 base, with 7 bases remaining between them. This CDR3 has 13 residues. CDR3 amino acids: CASSVQENTEAFF. CDR3 DNA sequence: TGTGCCAGCAGTGTCCAGGAGAACACTGAAGCTTTCTTT.

The chain combines TRBV19 with TRBJ1-2; D may be TRBD1 (5 bases). The germline V gene encodes CDR1 LNHDA and CDR2 SQIVND (reference sequence). V was shortened by 9 bases and J by 8 bases, with 19 bases between the two germline ends. This CDR3 comprises 13 residues. In DNA form, the CDR3 reads TGTGCCAGCAAAAAACAGGAACTGTGGGGCTACACCTTC. Amino acid sequence: CASKKQELWGYTF.

As DNA, the CDR3 is TGTGCCAGCAGTTACGGGACAGGGGGTAATGAGCAGTTCTTC. Encoded protein: CASSYGTGGNEQFF. The chain employs TRBV5-6 and TRBJ2-1, with TRBD1 matching over 11 bases. Trimming removed 5 bases from V and 7 bases from J; junction bases left unmatched: 5. The CDR3 consists of 14 residues. Germline V gene data show CDR1 as SGHDT and CDR2 as YYEEEE.

This chain links TRBV5-6 with TRBJ2-7; D remains unclear. Between the trimmed V and J ends, which lost 0 bases and 4 bases, there was a span of 11 bases. Germline loops: CDR1 SGHDT, CDR2 YYEEEE. The CDR3 spans 14 residues. The DNA of the CDR3 is TGTGCCAGCAGCTTGGAAGGGTTGGGGTACGAGCAGTACTTC. Translated: CASSLEGLGYEQYF. Full variable domain (outside the CDR3, taken from reference TRBV5-6 and TRBJ2-7): DAGVTQSPTHLIKTRGQQVTLRCSPKSGHDTVSWYQQALGQGPQFIFQYYEEEERQRGNFPDRFSGHQFPNYSSELNVNALLLGDSALYLCASSLEGLGYEQYFGPGTRLTVT.

The chain combines TRBV29-1 with TRBJ2-5; 7 bases fit TRBD2. This CDR3 region has 14 residues. With 1 base clipped from V and 5 bases from J, the junction kept 7 bases outside the gene matches. Germline V lookup: CDR1 SQVTM, CDR2 ANQGSEA. Here the CDR3 DNA reads TGCAGCGTTGAAGGTCGCGGGGGTGGGGAGACCCAGTACTTC. This translates into CSVEGRGGGETQYF.

This clone has just one count. The same CDR3 can be traced to other DNA sequences in this sample. V and J are TRBV5-1 and TRBJ2-5; no definite D call. This CDR3 has 14 amino acids. The germline V gene has CDR1 SGHRS and CDR2 YFSETQ. V lost 0 bases and J lost 4, with 10 bases in between. Written as DNA, the CDR3 is TGCGCCAGCAGCTTGGGGCGAGGCCGAGAGACCCAGTACTTC. It codes for CASSLGRGRETQYF.

The genes are TRBV5-1 and TRBJ1-1; D gene ambiguous. V was cut by 2 bases and J by 1 base, with 9 bases left in between. This CDR3 is 14 amino acids long. Germline V gives CDR1 SGHRS, CDR2 YFSETQ. CDR3 sequence: CASSFNRGNTEAFF. CDR3 nucleotides: TGCGCCAGCAGCTTTAACCGAGGGAACACTGAAGCTTTCTTT.

The rearrangement links TRBV11-2 to TRBJ2-5; D remains unclear. There are 16 residues in the CDR3. Germline V gene data show CDR1 as SGHAT and CDR2 as FQNNGV. Trimming took off 5 bases at V and 0 bases at J, with 16 bases between the two ends. CDR3 DNA sequence: TGTGCCAGCAGCCGGCGCATCCAGACGTACCAAGAGACCCAGTACTTC. Translation gives CASSRRIQTYQETQYF.

V and J are TRBV6-1 and TRBJ2-7; D is perhaps TRBD1 (6 bases). The V gene's germline CDR1 is MNHNS and CDR2 SASEGT. Trimming pared 7 bases from V and 2 bases from J, leaving 12 bases between. CDR3 length equals 13 residues. The CDR3 bases are TGTGCCAGCAACGCAGGGGCCACCTACGAGCAGTACTTC. Its translation: CASNAGATYEQYF.

The V gene is TRBV7-9, the J gene TRBJ1-5; D uncertain. Trimming removed 1 base from V and 9 bases from J, with 7 bases in between. Germline CDR1 SEHNR, CDR2 FQNEAQ (reference sequence). There are 12 residues in the CDR3. The CDR3 DNA follows: TGTGCCAGCAGCTTAGACACGCGGCCCCAGCATTTT. Translation gives CASSLDTRPQHF.

This chain links TRBV6-5 with TRBJ1-4, with 7 bases matching TRBD1. The CDR3 has 15 residues. The J segment lost 6 bases and the V segment lost 2 bases, leaving 6 bases of the junction unmatched. CDR1 MNHEY and CDR2 SVGAGI come from the germline V gene. CDR3 sequence (DNA): TGTGCCAGCAGTTACAGCGGACAGGCTGATGAAAAACTGTTTTTT. Protein: CASSYSGQADEKLFF.

This sequence joins TRBV28 and TRBJ1-5, with 7 bases that match TRBD1. The V gene end was trimmed by 5 bases and the J gene end by 15 bases; junction bases not matched to a gene: 10. CDR1 is MDHEN, CDR2 SYDVKM, per germline. The CDR3 covers 12 residues. CDR3 sequence: CASSTDRVVSHF. The CDR3 nucleotides are TGTGCCAGCAGTACCGACAGGGTTGTGTCGCATTTT. Full variable domain (missing parts from reference TRBV28 and TRBJ1-5): DVKVTQSSRYLVKRTGEKVFLECVQDMDHENMFWYRQDPGLGLRLIYFSYDVKMKEKGDIPEGYSVSREKKERFSLILESASTNQTSMYLCASSTDRVVSHFGDGTRLSIL.

The chain recombines TRBV9 with TRBJ1-1; tentatively, D is TRBD1 (6 bases). The CDR3 is 15 amino acids. With 0 bases removed from V and 0 bases from J, the gap between germline ends came to 9 bases. Germline V gene sequence: CDR1 SGDLS, CDR2 YYNGEE. The CDR3 sequence is CASSVVQGLNTEAFF. CDR3 nucleotide sequence: TGTGCCAGCAGCGTAGTTCAGGGGTTGAACACTGAAGCTTTCTTT.

The chain employs TRBV6-6 and TRBJ2-6; D gene ambiguous. CDR1 is MNHNY and CDR2 is SVGAGI in the germline V gene (reference sequence). Trimming stripped 4 bases from V and 0 bases from J, with 7 bases between. The CDR3 covers 15 residues. The CDR3 DNA follows: TGTGCCAGCAGTTTCACAGCCTCTGGGGCCAACGTCCTGACTTTC. Protein: CASSFTASGANVLTF.

In its sample, this clone was seen once. J is TRBJ2-1 and V is TRBV16; no clear D gene. The CDR3 spans 13 residues. V was trimmed by 0 bases and J by 7 bases, leaving 7 bases between them. Germline V gene lookup returns CDR1 KGHSY and CDR2 FQNENV. CDR3 region: CASSQSGENEQFF. The CDR3, as DNA: TGTGCCAGCAGCCAATCCGGCGAAAATGAGCAGTTCTTC.

As to this clone: Since the CDR3 does not end with the conserved phenylalanine or tryptophan, this likely comes from a read error. No DNA is shown, since the ends of the CDR3 on it are uncertain; the CDR3 is the one TCRdb lists. This chain joins TRBV28 and TRBJ1-1; the table gives TRBD1 as D, unverified against the DNA. The length of the CDR3 is 15 amino acids, counting both ends. Germline-derived CDR1 and CDR2 are MDHEN and SYDVKM. CDR3 sequence reads: CASSPRPKTGGGLTL.

This clone was found once. The J gene is TRBJ1-3, the V gene TRBV7-8; TRBD1 might be the D (5 bases). This CDR3 comprises 15 residues. Germline lookup yields CDR1 SGHVS and CDR2 FQNEAQ. Trimming removed 5 bases from V and 2 bases from J, with 13 bases in between. The CDR3, as DNA: TGTGCCAGCAGCCACCCACCGGGGGCTGGAAACACCATATATTTT. Translation: CASSHPPGAGNTIYF.

The rearrangement uses TRBV28 and TRBJ1-2, with 7 bases lining up with TRBD1. V was pared by 4 bases and J by 5 bases, with 7 bases of the junction left unmatched. CDR3 size: 14 residues. CDR1 MDHEN and CDR2 SYDVKM come from the germline V gene. The CDR3 DNA reads as TGTGCCAGCAGTTACGGGGACAGCCAGTATGGCTACACCTTC. Its translation is CASSYGDSQYGYTF.

Only one count was recorded for this clone. The chain couples TRBV2 to TRBJ2-7; 8 bases agree with TRBD1. Germline assignment: CDR1 SNHLY and CDR2 FYNNEI. V lost 4 bases and J lost 1; bases outside the gene matches: 6. CDR3 length equals 15 residues. CDR3: CASSGMDRASYEQYF. Written as DNA, the CDR3 is TGTGCCAGCAGTGGGATGGACAGGGCATCCTACGAGCAGTACTTC.